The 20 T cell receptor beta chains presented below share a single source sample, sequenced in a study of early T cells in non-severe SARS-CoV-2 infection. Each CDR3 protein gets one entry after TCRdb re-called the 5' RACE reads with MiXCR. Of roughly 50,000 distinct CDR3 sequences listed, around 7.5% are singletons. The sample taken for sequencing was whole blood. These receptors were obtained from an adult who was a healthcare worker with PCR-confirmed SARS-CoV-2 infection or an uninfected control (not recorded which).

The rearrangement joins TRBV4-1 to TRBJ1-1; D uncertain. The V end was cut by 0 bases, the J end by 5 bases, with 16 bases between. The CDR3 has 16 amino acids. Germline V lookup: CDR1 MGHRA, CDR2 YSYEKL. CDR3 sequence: CASSQEARRPGTEAFF. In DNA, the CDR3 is TGCGCCAGCAGCCAAGAGGCCAGGCGCCCGGGGACTGAAGCTTTCTTT.

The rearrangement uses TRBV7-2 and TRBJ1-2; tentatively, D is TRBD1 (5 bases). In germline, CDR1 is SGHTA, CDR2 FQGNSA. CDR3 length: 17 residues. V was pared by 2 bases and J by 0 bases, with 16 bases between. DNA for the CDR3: TGTGCCAGCAGCTTACGCGCCTCCGGGACGGCTAACTATGGCTACACCTTC. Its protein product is CASSLRASGTANYGYTF.

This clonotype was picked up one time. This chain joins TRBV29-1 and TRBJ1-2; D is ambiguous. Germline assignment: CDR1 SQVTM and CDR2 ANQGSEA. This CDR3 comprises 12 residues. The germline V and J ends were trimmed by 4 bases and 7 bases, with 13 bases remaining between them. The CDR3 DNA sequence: TGCAGCGTTGTTCGGGCTGAGGGTGGCTACACCTTC. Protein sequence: CSVVRAEGGYTF.

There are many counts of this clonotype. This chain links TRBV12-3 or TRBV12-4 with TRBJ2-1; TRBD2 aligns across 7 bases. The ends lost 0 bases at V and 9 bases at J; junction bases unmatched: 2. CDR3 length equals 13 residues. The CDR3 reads CASSLASSGEQFF. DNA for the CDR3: TGTGCCAGCAGTTTAGCCTCTAGCGGTGAGCAGTTCTTC.

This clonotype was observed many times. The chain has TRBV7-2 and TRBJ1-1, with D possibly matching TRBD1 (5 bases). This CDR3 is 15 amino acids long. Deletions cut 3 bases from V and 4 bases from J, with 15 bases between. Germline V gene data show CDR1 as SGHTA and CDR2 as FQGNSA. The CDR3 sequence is CASSFSGGVSTEAFF. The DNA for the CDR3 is TGTGCCAGCAGCTTTTCTGGGGGAGTGAGCACTGAAGCTTTCTTT.

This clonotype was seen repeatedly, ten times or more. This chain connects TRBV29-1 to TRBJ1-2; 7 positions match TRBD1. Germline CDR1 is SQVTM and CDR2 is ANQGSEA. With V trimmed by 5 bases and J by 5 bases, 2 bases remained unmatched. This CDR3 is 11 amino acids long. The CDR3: CSVMTGYGYTF. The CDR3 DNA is TGCAGCGTTATGACAGGGTATGGCTACACCTTC.

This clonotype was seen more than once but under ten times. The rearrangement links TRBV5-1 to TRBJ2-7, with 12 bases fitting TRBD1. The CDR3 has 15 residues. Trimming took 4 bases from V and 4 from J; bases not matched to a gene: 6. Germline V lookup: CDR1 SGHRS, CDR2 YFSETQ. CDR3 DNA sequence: TGCGCCAGCAGCCCACAGGGACAGGGGGCTTACGAGCAGTACTTC. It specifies CASSPQGQGAYEQYF.

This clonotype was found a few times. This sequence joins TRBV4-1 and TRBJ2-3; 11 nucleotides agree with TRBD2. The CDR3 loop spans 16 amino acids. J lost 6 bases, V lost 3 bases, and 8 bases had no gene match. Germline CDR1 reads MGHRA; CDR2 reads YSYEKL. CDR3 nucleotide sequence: TGCGCCAGCAGCCATTTTAGCGGGGGGGCTGTCGATACGCAGTATTTT. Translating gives CASSHFSGGAVDTQYF.

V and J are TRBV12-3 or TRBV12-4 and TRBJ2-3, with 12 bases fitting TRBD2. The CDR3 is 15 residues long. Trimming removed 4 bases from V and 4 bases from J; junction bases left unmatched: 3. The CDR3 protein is CASSSGLAGPDTQYF. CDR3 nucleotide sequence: TGTGCCAGCAGTTCTGGACTAGCGGGACCAGATACGCAGTATTTT.

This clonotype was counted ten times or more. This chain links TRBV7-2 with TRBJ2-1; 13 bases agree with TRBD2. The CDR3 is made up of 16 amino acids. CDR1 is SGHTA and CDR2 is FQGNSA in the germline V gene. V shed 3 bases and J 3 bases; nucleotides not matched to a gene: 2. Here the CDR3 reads CASSLTSGGIYNEQFF. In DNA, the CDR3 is TGTGCCAGCAGCTTGACTAGCGGGGGGATCTACAATGAGCAGTTCTTC.

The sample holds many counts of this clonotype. CDR3 loop: CASSQDRTGGRSNEKLFF. CDR3 DNA: TGTGCCAGCAGCCAAGACAGGACAGGGGGTAGGAGTAATGAAAAACTGTTTTTT. The chain is built from TRBV4-2 and TRBJ1-4, with 10 bases identical to TRBD1. The J segment lost 4 bases and the V segment lost 0 bases, leaving 8 bases of the junction unmatched. Germline lookup yields CDR1 LGHNA and CDR2 YNFKEQ. This CDR3 region has 18 residues.

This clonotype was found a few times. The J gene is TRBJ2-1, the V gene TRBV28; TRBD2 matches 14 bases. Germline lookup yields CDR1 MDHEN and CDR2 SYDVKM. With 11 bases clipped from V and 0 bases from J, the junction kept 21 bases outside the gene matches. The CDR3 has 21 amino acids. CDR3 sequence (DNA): TGTGCCCACAACTCCCTCTACCGGACTAGCGGGGGGACCAGCTCCTACAATGAGCAGTTCTTC. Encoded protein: CAHNSLYRTSGGTSSYNEQFF.

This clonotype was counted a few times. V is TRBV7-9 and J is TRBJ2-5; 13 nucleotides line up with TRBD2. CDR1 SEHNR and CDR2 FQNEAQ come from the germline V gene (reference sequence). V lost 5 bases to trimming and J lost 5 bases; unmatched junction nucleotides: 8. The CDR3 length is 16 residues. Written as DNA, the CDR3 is TGTGCCAGCAGCCCTGGACTAGCGGGGGCCGGGGAGACCCAGTACTTC. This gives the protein CASSPGLAGAGETQYF.

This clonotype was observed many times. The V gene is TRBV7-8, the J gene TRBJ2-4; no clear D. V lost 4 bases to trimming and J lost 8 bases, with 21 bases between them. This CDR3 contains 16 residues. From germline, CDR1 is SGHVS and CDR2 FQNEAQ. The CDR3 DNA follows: TGTGCCAGCAGCTCTACTCCGGGTCTCCAGCAGGACATTCAGTACTTC. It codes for CASSSTPGLQQDIQYF.

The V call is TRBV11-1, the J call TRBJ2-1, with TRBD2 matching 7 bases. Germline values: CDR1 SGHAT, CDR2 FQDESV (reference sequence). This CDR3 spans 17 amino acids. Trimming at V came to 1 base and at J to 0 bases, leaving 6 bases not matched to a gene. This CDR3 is CASSLVGGGSSYNEQFF. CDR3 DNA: TGTGCCAGCAGCTTAGTGGGCGGCGGGAGCTCCTACAATGAGCAGTTCTTC.

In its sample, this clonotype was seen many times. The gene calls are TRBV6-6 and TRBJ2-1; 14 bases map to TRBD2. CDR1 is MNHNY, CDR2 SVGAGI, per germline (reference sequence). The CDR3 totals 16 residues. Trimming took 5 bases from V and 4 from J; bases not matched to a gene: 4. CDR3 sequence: CASSPRTSGGYNEQFF. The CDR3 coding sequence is TGTGCCAGCAGTCCGCGGACTAGCGGGGGGTACAATGAGCAGTTCTTC.

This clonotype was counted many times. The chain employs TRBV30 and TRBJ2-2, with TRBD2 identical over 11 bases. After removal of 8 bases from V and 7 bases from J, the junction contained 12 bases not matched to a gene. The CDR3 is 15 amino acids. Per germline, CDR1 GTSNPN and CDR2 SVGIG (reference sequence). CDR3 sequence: CAHQTSGIGIGELFF. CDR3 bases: TGTGCCCACCAGACTAGCGGGATCGGTATCGGGGAGCTGTTTTTT.

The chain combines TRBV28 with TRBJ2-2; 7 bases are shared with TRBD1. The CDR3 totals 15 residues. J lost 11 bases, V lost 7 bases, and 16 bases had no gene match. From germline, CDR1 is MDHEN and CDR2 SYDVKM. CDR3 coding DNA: TGTGCCAGCAAATCCCAGGGGGAAGTAGGCCCCGAGCTGTTTTTT. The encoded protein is CASKSQGEVGPELFF.

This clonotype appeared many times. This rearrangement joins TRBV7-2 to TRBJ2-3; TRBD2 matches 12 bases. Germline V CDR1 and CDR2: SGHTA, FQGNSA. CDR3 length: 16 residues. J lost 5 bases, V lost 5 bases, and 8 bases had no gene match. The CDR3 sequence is CASSATSGSRKDTQYF. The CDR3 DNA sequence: TGTGCCAGCAGCGCGACTAGCGGGAGTAGGAAAGATACGCAGTATTTT.

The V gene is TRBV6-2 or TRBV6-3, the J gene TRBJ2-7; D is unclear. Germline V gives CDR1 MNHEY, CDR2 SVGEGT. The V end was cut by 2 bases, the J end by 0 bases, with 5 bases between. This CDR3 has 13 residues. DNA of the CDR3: TGTGCCAGCAGTTACAAGGACTCCTACGAGCAGTACTTC. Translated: CASSYKDSYEQYF.